The sequence of this TCR beta chain was determined in a study of cytomegalovirus exposure and HLA in healthy donors. The PCR ran on 60 Vbeta and 13 Jbeta primers. The method was immunoSEQ multiplex PCR; TCRdb's version includes in-frame clones alone and lacks a portion of them. Its table records over 100,000 clones. CDR1 and CDR2 (germline): MNHEY, SMNVEV (reference sequence). Trimming took 2 bases from V and 2 from J; bases not matched to a gene: 10. The CDR3 has 17 amino acids. The chain couples TRBV27 to TRBJ2-7; 9 bases are shared with TRBD2. This receptor was taken from a man aged 30-40 years in good health and CMV-seronegative. Sequencing used PBMCs. The CDR3 DNA sequence: TGTGCCAGCAGTTTAGCTGGGGGTAGCGGGGGTACCTACGAGCAGTACTTC. Translated, it gives CASSLAGGSGGTYEQYF.